Detailed here is one T cell receptor beta chain. What it recognizes is unknown. These data originate in a study of spatial heterogeneity in lung cancer. Findings and caveats of the study: Tumors with more nonsynonymous mutations had more expanded intratumoral alpha and beta TCRs.

All TCR cDNA molecules were individually tagged with a unique molecular identifier. From the 5' RACE reads, TCRdb called clonotypes with MiXCR, one entry per CDR3 protein. This sample yields 2,400 or so distinct CDR3 sequences, of which roughly 14% are seen a single time; approximately 7.1% belongs to the top ten. Time point specified: sample taken at primary tumor resection. Unsorted samples of tumor, nontumor lung or frozen PBMC had their whole RNA sequenced. J was trimmed by 0 bases and V by 5 bases; bases with no gene match: 14. This CDR3 has 18 amino acids. CDR1 and CDR2 (germline): SGHVS, FNYEAQ.

J is TRBJ2-3 and V is TRBV7-6, with 7 bases matching TRBD1. The sequence derives from a female donor with early-stage non-small cell lung cancer. Sequenced material: lung tumor tissue, taken at surgery. CDR3 residues: CASSQEDPGQISTDTQYF. CDR3 coding DNA: TGTGCCAGCAGCCAAGAGGACCCGGGACAGATAAGCACAGATACGCAGTATTTT.